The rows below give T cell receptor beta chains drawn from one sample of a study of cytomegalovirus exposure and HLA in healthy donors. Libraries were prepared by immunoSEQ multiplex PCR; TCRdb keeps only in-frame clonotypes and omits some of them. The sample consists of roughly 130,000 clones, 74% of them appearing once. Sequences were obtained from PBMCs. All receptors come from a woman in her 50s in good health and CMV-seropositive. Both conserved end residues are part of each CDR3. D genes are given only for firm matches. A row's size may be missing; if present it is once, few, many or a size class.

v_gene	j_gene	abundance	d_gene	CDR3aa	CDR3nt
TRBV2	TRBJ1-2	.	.	CASSGAPGGKDYGYTF	TGTGCCAGCAGTGGGGCCCCGGGGGGCAAAGACTATGGCTACACCTTC
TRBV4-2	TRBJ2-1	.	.	CASSQEEPALYNEQFF	TGTGCCAGCAGCCAAGAGGAACCAGCGCTTTACAATGAGCAGTTCTTC
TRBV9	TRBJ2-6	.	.	CASSVFSGANVLTF	TGTGCCAGCAGCGTATTTAGTGGGGCCAACGTCCTGACTTTC
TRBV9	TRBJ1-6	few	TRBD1	CASSDPQGLMGSPLHF	TGTGCCAGCAGCGACCCACAGGGGTTAATGGGTTCACCCCTCCACTTT
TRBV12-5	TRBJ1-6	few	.	CASGLGSSYNSPLHF	TGTGCTAGTGGTTTAGGGAGCTCCTATAATTCACCCCTCCACTTT
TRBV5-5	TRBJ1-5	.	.	CASSRQYNQPQHF	TGTGCCAGCAGCCGACAGTACAATCAGCCCCAGCATTTT
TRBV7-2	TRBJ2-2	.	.	CASSLAGGYTGELFF	TGTGCCAGCAGCTTAGCGGGGGGTTACACCGGGGAGCTGTTTTTT
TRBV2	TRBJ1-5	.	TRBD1	CASRPDRGNQPQHF	TGTGCCAGCAGACCCGACAGGGGCAATCAGCCCCAGCATTTT
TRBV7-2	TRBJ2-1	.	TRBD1	CASRRQGEQFF	TGTGCCAGCAGGCGACAGGGTGAGCAGTTCTTC
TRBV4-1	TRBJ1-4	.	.	CASSQDSRGANEKLFF	TGCGCCAGCAGCCAAGATAGCCGGGGGGCTAATGAAAAACTGTTTTTT
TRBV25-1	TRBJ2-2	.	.	CASSEWRSNTGELFF	TGTGCCAGCAGTGAATGGAGATCGAACACCGGGGAGCTGTTTTTT
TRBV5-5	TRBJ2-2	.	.	CASSTPGGGYTGELFF	TGTGCCAGCAGCACGCCTGGAGGGGGCTACACCGGGGAGCTGTTTTTT
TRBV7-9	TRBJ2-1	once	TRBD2	CASWAGLAGDNEQFF	TGTGCCAGCTGGGCGGGCCTAGCGGGGGACAATGAGCAGTTCTTC
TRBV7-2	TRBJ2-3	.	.	CASSYTGSTDTQYF	TGTGCCAGCAGCTACACCGGGAGCACAGATACGCAGTATTTT
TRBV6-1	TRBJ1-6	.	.	CASGATGNSPLHF	TGTGCCAGCGGAGCAACAGGGAATTCACCCCTCCACTTT
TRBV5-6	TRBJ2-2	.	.	CARSLGGTAYTGELFF	TGTGCCCGCAGCTTGGGGGGGACAGCCTACACCGGGGAGCTGTTTTTT
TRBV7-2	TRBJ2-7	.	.	CASSLVYGDYEQYF	TGTGCCAGCAGCTTAGTTTACGGGGACTACGAGCAGTACTTC
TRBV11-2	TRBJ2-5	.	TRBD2	CASSLEAGGYGTQYF	TGTGCCAGCAGCTTAGAAGCGGGGGGGTATGGGACCCAGTACTTC
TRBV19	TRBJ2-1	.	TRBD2	CASSPTGGFF	TGTGCCAGTAGTCCAACGGGGGGGTTCTTC
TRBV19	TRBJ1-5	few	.	CASRGLRGANQPQHF	TGTGCCAGTAGGGGACTGCGAGGGGCCAATCAGCCCCAGCATTTT
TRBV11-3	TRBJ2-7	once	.	CASSPITSPREQYF	TGTGCCAGCAGCCCTATTACTTCTCCCCGGGAGCAGTACTTC
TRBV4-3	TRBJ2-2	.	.	CASSQDAGVTRPGELFF	TGCGCCAGCAGCCAAGATGCCGGGGTGACGAGACCCGGGGAGCTGTTTTTT
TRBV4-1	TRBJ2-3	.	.	CASSSARSTDTQYF	TGCGCCAGCAGCAGCGCTAGGAGCACAGATACGCAGTATTTT
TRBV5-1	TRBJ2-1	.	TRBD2	CASRSTSGGDEQFF	TGCGCCAGCAGGTCGACTAGCGGGGGGGATGAGCAGTTCTTC
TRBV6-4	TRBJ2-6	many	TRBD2	CASSSSGSGANVLTF	TGTGCCAGCAGTTCTAGCGGCTCTGGGGCCAACGTCCTGACTTTC
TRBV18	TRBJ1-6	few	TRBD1	CASSLDRDSWSPLHF	TGTGCCAGCTCGCTCGACAGGGACTCGTGGTCACCCCTCCACTTT
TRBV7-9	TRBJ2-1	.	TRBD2	CSSSFNLAEYNEQFF	TGTTCCAGCAGCTTTAACCTAGCGGAGTATAATGAGCAGTTCTTC
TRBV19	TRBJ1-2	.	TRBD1	CASNTQAQGASINYGYTF	TGTGCCAGTAACACCCAGGCGCAGGGGGCATCGATTAACTATGGCTACACCTTC
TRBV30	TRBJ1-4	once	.	CAWSGGAADEKLFF	TGTGCCTGGAGTGGCGGGGCGGCGGATGAAAAACTGTTTTTT
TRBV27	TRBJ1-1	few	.	CASRRPGDTEAFF	TGTGCCAGCAGACGACCCGGGGATACTGAAGCTTTCTTT
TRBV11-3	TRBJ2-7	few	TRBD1	CASSKQGVEQYF	TGTGCCAGCAGCAAACAGGGGGTGGAGCAGTACTTC
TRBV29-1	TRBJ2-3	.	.	CSVEYGQGLSTDTQYF	TGCAGCGTCGAATATGGTCAGGGATTGAGCACAGATACGCAGTATTTT
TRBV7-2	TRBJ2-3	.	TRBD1	CASSLVGGQGDTQYF	TGTGCCAGCAGCTTAGTAGGGGGACAGGGGGATACGCAGTATTTT
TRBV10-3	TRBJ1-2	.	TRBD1	CAIRSGVGTGASIGYTF	TGTGCCATCAGGTCAGGTGTAGGGACAGGGGCCTCTATTGGCTACACCTTC
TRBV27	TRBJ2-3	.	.	CASSPTSSRADTQYF	TGTGCCAGCAGCCCCACTTCGTCCCGCGCAGATACGCAGTATTTT
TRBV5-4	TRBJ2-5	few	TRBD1	CASSPTGSTETQYF	TGTGCCAGCAGCCCGACAGGGAGTACAGAGACCCAGTACTTC
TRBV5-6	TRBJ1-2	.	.	CASSLAQSSGYTF	TGTGCCAGCAGCTTGGCACAGAGTTCCGGCTACACCTTC
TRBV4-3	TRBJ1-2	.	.	CASSQDSVRSNYGYTF	TGCGCCAGCAGCCAAGATTCCGTGAGATCTAACTATGGCTACACCTTC
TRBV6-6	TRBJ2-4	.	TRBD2	CASSYSGGGLENIQYF	TGTGCCAGCAGTTACTCCGGGGGGGGGCTGGAAAACATTCAGTACTTC
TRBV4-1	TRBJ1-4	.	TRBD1	CASSQAGQGGEKLFF	TGCGCCAGCAGCCAAGCCGGACAGGGGGGAGAAAAACTGTTTTTT
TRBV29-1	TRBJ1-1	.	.	CSVGLAPMNTEAFF	TGCAGCGTTGGGCTAGCTCCTATGAACACTGAAGCTTTCTTT